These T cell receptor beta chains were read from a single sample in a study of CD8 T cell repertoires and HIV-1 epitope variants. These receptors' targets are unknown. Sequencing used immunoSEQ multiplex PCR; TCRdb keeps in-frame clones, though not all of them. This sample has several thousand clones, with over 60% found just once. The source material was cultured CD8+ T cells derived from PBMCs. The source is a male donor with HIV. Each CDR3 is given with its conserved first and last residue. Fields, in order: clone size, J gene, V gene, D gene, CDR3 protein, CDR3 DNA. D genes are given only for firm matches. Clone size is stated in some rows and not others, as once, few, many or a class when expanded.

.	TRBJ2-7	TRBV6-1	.	CASSPTDYEQYF	TGTGCCAGCAGTCCGACTGATTACGAGCAGTACTTC
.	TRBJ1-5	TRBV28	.	CASFGGLNSNQPQHF	TGTGCCAGCTTCGGGGGTCTTAATAGCAATCAGCCCCAGCATTTT
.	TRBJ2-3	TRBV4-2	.	CASSQAHDGLSTDTQYF	TGTGCCAGCAGCCAGGCCCATGACGGTCTAAGCACAGATACGCAGTATTTT
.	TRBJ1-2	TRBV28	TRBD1	CASSPGQGVDYGYTF	TGTGCCAGCAGCCCGGGACAGGGGGTCGACTATGGCTACACCTTC
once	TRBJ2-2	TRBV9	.	CASSVPGELFF	TGTGCCAGCAGCGTCCCCGGGGAGCTGTTTTTT
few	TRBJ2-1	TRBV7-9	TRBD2	CASSLTGLANEQFF	TGTGCCAGCAGCTTAACGGGACTAGCGAATGAGCAGTTCTTC
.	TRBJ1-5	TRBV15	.	CATSRDRGVNQPQHF	TGTGCCACCAGCAGAGATCGGGGGGTCAACCAGCCCCAGCATTTT
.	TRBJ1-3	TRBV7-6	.	CASSLGTDFRSGGNTIYF	TGTGCCAGCAGCTTAGGGACGGACTTTAGATCTGGTGGAAACACCATATATTTT
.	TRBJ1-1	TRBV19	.	CASSIGPGTEAFF	TGTGCCAGTAGTATAGGGCCCGGGACCGAAGCTTTCTTT
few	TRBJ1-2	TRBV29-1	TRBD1	CSVGTGASKGYTF	TGCAGCGTTGGGACAGGGGCCTCTAAAGGCTACACCTTC
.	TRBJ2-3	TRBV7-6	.	CASSLSVGTSTDTQYF	TGTGCCAGCAGCTTAAGCGTCGGGACTAGCACAGATACGCAGTATTTT
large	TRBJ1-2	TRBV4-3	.	CASSQDPVELDYGYTF	TGCGCCAGCAGCCAAGATCCCGTCGAACTCGACTATGGCTACACCTTC
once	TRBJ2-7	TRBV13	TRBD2	CASSSSGSSYEQYF	TGTGCCAGCAGTTCTAGCGGGTCCTCCTACGAGCAGTACTTC
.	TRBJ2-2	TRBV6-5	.	CASRGRQKNTGELFF	TGTGCCAGCAGGGGGAGACAGAAGAACACCGGGGAGCTGTTTTTT
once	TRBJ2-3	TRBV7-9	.	CASSSIRDGTDTQYF	TGTGCCAGCAGCAGTATTCGGGACGGCACAGATACGCAGTATTTT
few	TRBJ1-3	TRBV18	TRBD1	CASSPRDSRENTIYF	TGTGCCAGCTCACCTCGGGACAGTCGAGAGAACACCATATATTTT
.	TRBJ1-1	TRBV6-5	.	CASIKGNTEAFF	TGTGCCAGCATCAAAGGAAACACTGAAGCTTTCTTT
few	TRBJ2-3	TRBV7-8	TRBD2	CASSLGYAGGPTDTQYF	TGTGCCAGCAGCTTAGGTTACGCGGGGGGTCCCACAGATACGCAGTATTTT
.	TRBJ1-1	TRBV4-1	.	CASSQVDLGYTEAFF	TGCGCCAGCAGCCAAGTTGATCTCGGGTACACTGAAGCTTTCTTT
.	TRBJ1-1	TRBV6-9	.	CASSYGLGGVEAFF	TGTGCCAGCAGTTACGGGCTAGGCGGGGTCGAAGCTTTCTTT
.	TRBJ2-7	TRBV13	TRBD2	CASSATGLASYEQYF	TGTGCCAGCAGCGCCACGGGACTAGCATCCTACGAGCAGTACTTC
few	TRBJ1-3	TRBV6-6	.	CASSYSRNTIYF	TGTGCCAGCAGTTACTCAAGGAACACCATATATTTT
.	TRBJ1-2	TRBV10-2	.	CASSEGGTSYTF	TGCGCCAGCAGTGAGGGGGGGACTTCGTACACCTTC
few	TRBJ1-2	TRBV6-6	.	CASSYVAVNYGYTF	TGTGCCAGCAGTTACGTGGCAGTCAACTATGGCTACACCTTC
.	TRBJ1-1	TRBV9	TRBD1	CASSFQTGRNTEAFF	TGTGCCAGCAGCTTCCAGACAGGGAGGAACACTGAAGCTTTCTTT
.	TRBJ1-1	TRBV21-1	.	CASIFTGQLMNTEAFF	TGTGCCAGCATCTTTACAGGGCAACTAATGAACACTGAAGCTTTCTTT
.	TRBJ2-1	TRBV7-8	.	CASRQDTYNEQFF	TGTGCCAGCAGACAGGACACTTACAATGAGCAGTTCTTC
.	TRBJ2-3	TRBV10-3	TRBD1	CAISVKTGVSTDTQYF	TGTGCCATCAGTGTCAAGACAGGGGTGAGCACAGATACGCAGTATTTT
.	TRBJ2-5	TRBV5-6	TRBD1	CASSVGGEETQYF	TGTGCCAGCAGCGTAGGGGGCGAAGAGACCCAGTACTTC
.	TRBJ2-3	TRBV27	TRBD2	CASSFTTTRERGGDTQYF	TGTGCCAGCAGTTTTACAACGACTAGGGAGCGGGGGGGAGATACGCAGTATTTT
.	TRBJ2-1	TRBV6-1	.	CASSEEGWSEQFF	TGTGCCAGCAGTGAAGAGGGGTGGAGTGAGCAGTTCTTC
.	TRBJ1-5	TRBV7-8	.	CASSLYRSLSNQPQHF	TGTGCCAGCAGCTTATACAGGTCCCTTAGCAATCAGCCCCAGCATTTT
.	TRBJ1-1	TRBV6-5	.	CASSYKTGPGGTEAFF	TGTGCCAGCAGTTATAAAACAGGCCCCGGGGGCACTGAAGCTTTCTTT
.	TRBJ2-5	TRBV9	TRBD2	CASSASGIVPRETQYF	TGTGCCAGCAGCGCCAGCGGGATCGTACCGCGAGAGACCCAGTACTTC
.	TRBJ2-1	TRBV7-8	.	CASSLTQGPSDEQFF	TGTGCCAGCAGCTTAACACAGGGCCCCTCGGATGAGCAGTTCTTC
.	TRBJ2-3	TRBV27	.	CASSIGRGSTDTQYF	TGTGCCAGCAGTATTGGACGGGGAAGCACAGATACGCAGTATTTT
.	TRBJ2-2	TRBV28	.	CASSPRRGANTGELFF	TGTGCCAGCAGCCCGCGGAGGGGGGCGAACACCGGGGAGCTGTTTTTT
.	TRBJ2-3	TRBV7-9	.	CASSLALRGYTSTDTQYF	TGTGCCAGCAGCTTAGCGCTTAGGGGGTATACTAGCACAGATACGCAGTATTTT
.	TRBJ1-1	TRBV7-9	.	CASSLGRQVSRNTEAFF	TGTGCCAGCAGCTTAGGTAGACAGGTTTCCCGAAACACTGAAGCTTTCTTT
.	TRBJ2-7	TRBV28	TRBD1	CASSQSRDRRTYEQYF	TGTGCCAGCAGCCAATCCCGGGACAGGCGTACCTACGAGCAGTACTTC
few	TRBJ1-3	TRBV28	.	CASSTRQGVGNTIYF	TGTGCCAGCAGTACCCGCCAGGGTGTCGGAAACACCATATATTTT
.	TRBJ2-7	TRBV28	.	CASTGIRGSDSYEQYF	TGTGCCAGCACCGGAATCCGAGGGTCGGACTCCTACGAGCAGTACTTC
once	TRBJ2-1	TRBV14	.	CASSQFQTQHNEQFF	TGTGCCAGCAGCCAATTTCAAACACAACACAATGAGCAGTTCTTC
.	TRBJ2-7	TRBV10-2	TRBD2	CASSESLAGAGVYEQYF	TGCGCCAGCAGTGAGTCACTAGCGGGAGCAGGGGTTTACGAGCAGTACTTC
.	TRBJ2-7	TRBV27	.	CASSFSVSLGNEQYF	TGTGCCAGCAGCTTCTCCGTCTCGCTGGGAAACGAGCAGTACTTC
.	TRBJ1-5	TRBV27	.	CASSFRGSNQPQHF	TGTGCCAGCAGTTTTCGGGGGAGCAATCAGCCCCAGCATTTT
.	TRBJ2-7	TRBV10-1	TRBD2	CASSAGTSGYEQYF	TGCGCCAGCAGTGCCGGGACTAGCGGCTACGAGCAGTACTTC
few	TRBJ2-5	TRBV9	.	CASSARPGVSPGETQYF	TGTGCCAGCAGCGCACGCCCTGGAGTTTCCCCCGGAGAGACCCAGTACTTC
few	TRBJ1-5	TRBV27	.	CASSLGGPNQPQHF	TGTGCCAGCAGTCTTGGCGGTCCCAATCAGCCCCAGCATTTT
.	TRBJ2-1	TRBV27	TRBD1	CASSLWDRGFFNEQFF	TGTGCCAGCAGTTTATGGGACAGGGGGTTTTTCAATGAGCAGTTCTTC
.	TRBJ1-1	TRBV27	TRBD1	CASSLQGVNTEAFF	TGTGCCAGCAGTTTACAGGGGGTGAACACTGAAGCTTTCTTT
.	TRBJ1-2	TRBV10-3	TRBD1	CAISPGQGIHGYTF	TGTGCCATCAGTCCGGGACAGGGAATCCATGGCTACACCTTC
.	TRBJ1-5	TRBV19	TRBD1	CASSPTGTGNQPQHF	TGTGCCAGTAGTCCGACAGGGACGGGCAATCAGCCCCAGCATTTT
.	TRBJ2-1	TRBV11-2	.	CASSQTAGSYNEQFF	TGTGCCAGCAGCCAGACGGCGGGCTCCTACAATGAGCAGTTCTTC
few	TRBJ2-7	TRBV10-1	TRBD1	CASSGQGPYYEQYF	TGCGCCAGCAGCGGACAGGGGCCATACTACGAGCAGTACTTC